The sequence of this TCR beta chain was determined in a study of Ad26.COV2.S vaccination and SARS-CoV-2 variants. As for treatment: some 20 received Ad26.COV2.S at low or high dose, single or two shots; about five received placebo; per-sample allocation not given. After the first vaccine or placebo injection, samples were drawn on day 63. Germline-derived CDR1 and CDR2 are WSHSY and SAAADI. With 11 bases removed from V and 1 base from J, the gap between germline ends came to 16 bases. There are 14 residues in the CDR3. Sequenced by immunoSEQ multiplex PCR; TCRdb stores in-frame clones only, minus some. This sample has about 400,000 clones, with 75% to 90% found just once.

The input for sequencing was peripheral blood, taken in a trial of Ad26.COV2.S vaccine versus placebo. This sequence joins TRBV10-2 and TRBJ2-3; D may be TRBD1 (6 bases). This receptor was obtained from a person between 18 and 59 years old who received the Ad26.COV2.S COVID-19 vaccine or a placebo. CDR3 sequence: CALSAGDRTDTQYF. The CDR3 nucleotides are TGCGCCCTCTCGGCAGGGGATCGCACAGATACGCAGTATTTT.